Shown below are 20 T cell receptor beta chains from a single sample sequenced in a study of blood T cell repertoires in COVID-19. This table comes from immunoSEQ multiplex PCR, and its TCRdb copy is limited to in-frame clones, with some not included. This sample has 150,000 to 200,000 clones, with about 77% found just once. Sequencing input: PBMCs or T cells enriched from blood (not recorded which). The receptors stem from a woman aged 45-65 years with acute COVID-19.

The CDR3 DNA reads as TGCGCCAGCAGCTCGACGGGACAAGAGACCCAGTACTTC. Translation: CASSSTGQETQYF. The chain couples TRBV5-1 to TRBJ2-5, with D possibly matching TRBD2 (5 bases). Trimming removed 3 bases from V and 2 bases from J, with 8 bases in between. From germline, CDR1 is SGHRS and CDR2 YFSETQ. The CDR3 has 13 amino acids.

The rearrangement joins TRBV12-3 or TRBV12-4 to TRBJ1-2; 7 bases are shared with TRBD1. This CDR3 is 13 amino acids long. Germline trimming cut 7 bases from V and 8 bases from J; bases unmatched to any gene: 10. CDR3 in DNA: TGTGCCAGCACCCTGACAGGGTCACGAGGCTACACCTTC. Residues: CASTLTGSRGYTF.

CDR3 sequence: CASSQQTGDNQPQHF. The CDR3 DNA reads TGCGCCAGCAGCCAACAGACAGGCGACAATCAGCCCCAGCATTTT. V and J are TRBV4-1 and TRBJ1-5, with a possible D match to TRBD1 (6 bases). The CDR3 runs 15 residues. V lost 2 bases and J 3 bases, leaving 11 bases between the germline ends. Germline V gene lookup returns CDR1 MGHRA and CDR2 YSYEKL.

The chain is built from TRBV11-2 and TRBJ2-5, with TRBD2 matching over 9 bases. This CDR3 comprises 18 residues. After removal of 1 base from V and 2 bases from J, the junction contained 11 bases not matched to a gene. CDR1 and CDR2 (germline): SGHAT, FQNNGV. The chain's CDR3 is CASSLAPGGAGGQETQYF. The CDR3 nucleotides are TGTGCCAGCAGCTTAGCCCCGGGGGGCGCGGGGGGGCAAGAGACCCAGTACTTC.

CDR3: CASSFRGAEKLFF. The CDR3 region has the DNA TGTGCCAGCAGCTTCCGGGGGGCCGAAAAACTGTTTTTT. The chain combines TRBV5-4 with TRBJ1-4; weak D call: TRBD1 (6 bases). This CDR3 region has 13 residues. The germline CDR1 and CDR2 sequences are SGHNT and YYREEE (reference sequence). V was trimmed by 2 bases and J by 8 bases, leaving 10 bases between them.

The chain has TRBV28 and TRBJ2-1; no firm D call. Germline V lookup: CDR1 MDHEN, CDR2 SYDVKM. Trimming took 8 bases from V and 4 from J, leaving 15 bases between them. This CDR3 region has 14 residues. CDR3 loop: CASGSLERYNEQFF. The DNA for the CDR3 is TGTGCCAGCGGTTCCCTAGAACGGTACAATGAGCAGTTCTTC.

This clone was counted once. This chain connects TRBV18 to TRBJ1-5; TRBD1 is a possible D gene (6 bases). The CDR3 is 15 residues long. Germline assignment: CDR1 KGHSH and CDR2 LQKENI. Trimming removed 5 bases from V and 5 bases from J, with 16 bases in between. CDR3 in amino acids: CASSSEDSLHQPQHF. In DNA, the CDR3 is TGTGCCAGCTCATCTGAGGACAGCCTTCATCAGCCCCAGCATTTT.

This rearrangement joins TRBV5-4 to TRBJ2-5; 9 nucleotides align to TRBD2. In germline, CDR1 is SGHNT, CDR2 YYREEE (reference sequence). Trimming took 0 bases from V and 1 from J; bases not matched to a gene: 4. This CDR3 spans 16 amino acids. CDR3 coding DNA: TGTGCCAGCAGCTTGGGGGCTAGCGGGGTCCAAGAGACCCAGTACTTC. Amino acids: CASSLGASGVQETQYF.

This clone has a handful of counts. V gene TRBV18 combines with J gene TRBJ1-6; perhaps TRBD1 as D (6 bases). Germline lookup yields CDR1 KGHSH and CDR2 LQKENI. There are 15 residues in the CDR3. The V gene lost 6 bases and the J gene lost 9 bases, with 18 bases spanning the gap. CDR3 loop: CASSPESGARSPLHF. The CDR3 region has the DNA TGTGCCAGCTCTCCAGAATCAGGGGCCCGTTCACCCCTCCACTTT.

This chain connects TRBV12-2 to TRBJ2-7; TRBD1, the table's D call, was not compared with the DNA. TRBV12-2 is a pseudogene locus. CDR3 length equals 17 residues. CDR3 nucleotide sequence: TGTGCAAGTCGCTTAGCGCAGGGGTTTAAGGTTATCTACGAGCAGTACGTC. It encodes CASRLAQGFKVIYEQYV.

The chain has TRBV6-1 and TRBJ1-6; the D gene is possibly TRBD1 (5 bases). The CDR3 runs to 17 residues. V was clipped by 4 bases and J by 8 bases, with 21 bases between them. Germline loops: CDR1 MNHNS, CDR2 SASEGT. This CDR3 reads CASSASRRGRHHSPLHF. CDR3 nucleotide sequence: TGTGCCAGCAGTGCCAGTCGGAGGGGACGGCATCATTCACCCCTCCACTTT.

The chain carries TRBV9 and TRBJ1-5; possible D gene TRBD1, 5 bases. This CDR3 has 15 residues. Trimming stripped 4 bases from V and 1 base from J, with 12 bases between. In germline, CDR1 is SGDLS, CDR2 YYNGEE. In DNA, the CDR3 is TGTGCCAGCAGCCCTTTGACAGTCAGCAATCAGCCCCAGCATTTT. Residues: CASSPLTVSNQPQHF.

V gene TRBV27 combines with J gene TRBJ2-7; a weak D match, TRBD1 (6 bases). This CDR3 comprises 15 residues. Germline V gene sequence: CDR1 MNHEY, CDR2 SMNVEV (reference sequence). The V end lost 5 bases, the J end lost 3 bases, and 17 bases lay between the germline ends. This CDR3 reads CASSPSGTRYYEQYV. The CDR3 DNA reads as TGTGCCAGCAGTCCTTCCGGGACACGCTACTACGAGCAGTACGTC.

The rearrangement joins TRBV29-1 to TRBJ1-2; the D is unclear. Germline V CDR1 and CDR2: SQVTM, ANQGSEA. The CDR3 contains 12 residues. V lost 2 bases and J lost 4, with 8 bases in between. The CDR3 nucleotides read TGCAGCGTTGAAAAGGAGTCCTATGGCTACACCTTC. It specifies CSVEKESYGYTF.

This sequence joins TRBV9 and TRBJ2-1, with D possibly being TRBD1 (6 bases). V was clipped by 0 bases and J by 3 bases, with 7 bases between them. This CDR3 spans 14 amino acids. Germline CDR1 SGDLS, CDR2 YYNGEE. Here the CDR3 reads CASSVVGGYNEQFF. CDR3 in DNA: TGTGCCAGCAGCGTAGTAGGGGGCTACAATGAGCAGTTCTTC. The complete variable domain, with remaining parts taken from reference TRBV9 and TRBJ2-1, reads DSGVTQTPKHLITATGQRVTLRCSPRSGDLSVYWYQQSLDQGLQFLIQYYNGEERAKGNILERFSAQQFPDLHSELNLSSLELGDSALYFCASSVVGGYNEQFFGPGTRLTVL.

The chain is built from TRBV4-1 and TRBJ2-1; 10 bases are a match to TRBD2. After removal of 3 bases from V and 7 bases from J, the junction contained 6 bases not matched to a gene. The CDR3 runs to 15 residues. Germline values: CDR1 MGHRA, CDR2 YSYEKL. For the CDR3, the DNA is TGCGCCAGCAGCCACCCTAGCGGGGGAAAGAATGAGCAGTTCTTC. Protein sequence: CASSHPSGGKNEQFF.

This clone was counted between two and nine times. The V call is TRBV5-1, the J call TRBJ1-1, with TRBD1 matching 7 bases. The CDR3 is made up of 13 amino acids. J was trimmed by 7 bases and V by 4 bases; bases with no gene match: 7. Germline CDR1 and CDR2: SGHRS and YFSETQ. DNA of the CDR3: TGCGCCAGCAGCATCCGATGGGACAGTGAAGCTTTCTTT. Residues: CASSIRWDSEAFF.

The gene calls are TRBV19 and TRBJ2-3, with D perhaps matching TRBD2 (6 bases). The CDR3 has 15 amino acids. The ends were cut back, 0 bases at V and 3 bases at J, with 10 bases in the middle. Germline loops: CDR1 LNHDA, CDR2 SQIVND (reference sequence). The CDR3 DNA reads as TGTGCCAGTAGTATAGAGGGACGGGAGACAGATACGCAGTATTTT. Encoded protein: CASSIEGRETDTQYF.

CDR3 loop: CASEGPGGVELYTQYF. In DNA, the CDR3 is TGTGCCAGTGAGGGTCCTGGGGGGGTTGAGCTATATACGCAGTATTTT. This sequence joins TRBV28 and TRBJ2-3; 7 bases align to TRBD2. This CDR3 region has 16 residues. V lost 9 bases, J lost 7 bases, and 19 bases stayed unmatched. Germline CDR1 is MDHEN and CDR2 is SYDVKM.

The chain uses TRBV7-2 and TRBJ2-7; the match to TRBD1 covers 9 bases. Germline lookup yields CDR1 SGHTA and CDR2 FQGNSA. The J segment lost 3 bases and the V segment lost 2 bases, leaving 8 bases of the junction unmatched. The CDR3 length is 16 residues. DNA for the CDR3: TGTGCCAGCAGCTTAAGGGGCGGGACAGGGATCTACGAGCAGTACGTC. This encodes CASSLRGGTGIYEQYV.